This T cell receptor (beta chain) was identified in a study of T cells expressing NK-cell markers. Study information: There were seven HCMV-seropositive donors and one seronegative donor among the eight sequenced. Overall study results and limits: More than 5 donors showed dominant NKG2C+ clonotypes comprising about 1.0-8% of their CD8+ T cells.

One entry per CDR3 protein, without DNA, is what TCRdb gives after re-calling the 5' RACE reads. This sample's clone table lists under 200,000 distinct CDR3 sequences. On this clonotype itself: The antigen is undetermined.

CDR1 MDHEN and CDR2 SYDVKM come from the germline V gene. This CDR3 comprises 21 residues. Material for sequencing was blood T cells: a sorted CD56 or NKG2C T cell subset, CD4+ or CD8+ T cells, or bulk PBMC T cells (not recorded which). This receptor was identified in a woman aged 18-70 years in good health. The J gene is TRBJ2-1, the V gene TRBV28; TCRdb gives TRBD2 as the D gene, but with no DNA this cannot be confirmed. The CDR3 loop reads CASSGITGTSGRAGRDNEQFF.